This T cell receptor (beta chain) was retrieved from a study of T cells expressing NK-cell markers (dated by TCRdb to the early 2020s). With regard to the full study: In sorted CD3+CD56+NKG2C+, CD3+CD56+NKG2C- and CD3+CD56-NKG2C+ T-cell subsets from several donors, TCR beta-chain repertoires were profiled. Among the eight sequenced donors, only one was HCMV-seronegative, while the other seven were HCMV-seropositive. Libraries were sequenced as 2 x 150 bp reads on Illumina HiSeq 2000/2500, MiSeq or NextSeq. The eight sequenced donors were randomly selected healthy volunteers, three men and five women.

Summary of the overall study and its limitations: Those dominant clonotypes were again the most abundant among CD3+CD56-NKG2C+ cells in a handful of donors, at roughly 28.3-60.1%. In several donors, the dominant CD3+CD56+NKG2C+ clonotypes were found to rank among the top 10 CD8+ clonotypes and to make up about 1.0-8% of CD8+ T cells. Whether the expanded NKG2C-expressing T cell clones were specific for HCMV antigens remained unclear.

HCMV-specific IgG was detected in serum with a commercial ELISA kit to determine HCMV serostatus. Peripheral blood mononuclear cells were isolated from blood by Ficoll density gradient centrifugation. The run used an Illumina HiSeq 2000. TCR beta cDNA libraries were made by 5'RACE template switching that added a universal primer site and unique molecular identifiers. cDNA synthesis was primed from the TCR beta constant segment and was followed by two successive PCR amplification steps. Per the authors' processing: MIGEC was used to demultiplex reads and group the reads by UMI, and MiTCR was used to assemble and quantify clonotypes. To remove erroneous sequences, TCR cDNA sequences were retained only when supported by two or more reads. The tcR package was used for downstream repertoire analysis, and clonotypes were matched between fractions using CDR3 nucleotide sequence together with V segment. VDJmatch was used to annotate antigen specificity against VDJdb, with one amino acid substitution allowed in CDR3. TCRdb reprocessed the raw reads; every CDR3 protein sequence is a single record, and DNA is not supplied. The V and J calls reflect TCRdb's pipeline rather than the authors' work. The sample table holds approximately 22,000 distinct CDR3 sequences. The top ten constitute approximately 53% of the sample.

CDR1 and CDR2 are drawn from the germline V gene: SGHAT, FQNNGV. The CDR3 starts with the cysteine, ends with the phenylalanine, and has 18 residues. DNA is not recorded here. As to this clonotype: The antigen this receptor binds is unknown.

Recombination linked TRBV11-2 to TRBJ2-7; TCRdb gives TRBD2 as the D gene, but with no DNA this cannot be confirmed. The receptor comes from a man aged 18 to 70 in good health. The sequenced material came from blood T cells: a sorted CD56 or NKG2C T cell subset, CD4+ or CD8+ T cells, or bulk PBMC T cells (not recorded which). The encoded CDR3 is CASSLGTAGTSGSNEQYF.